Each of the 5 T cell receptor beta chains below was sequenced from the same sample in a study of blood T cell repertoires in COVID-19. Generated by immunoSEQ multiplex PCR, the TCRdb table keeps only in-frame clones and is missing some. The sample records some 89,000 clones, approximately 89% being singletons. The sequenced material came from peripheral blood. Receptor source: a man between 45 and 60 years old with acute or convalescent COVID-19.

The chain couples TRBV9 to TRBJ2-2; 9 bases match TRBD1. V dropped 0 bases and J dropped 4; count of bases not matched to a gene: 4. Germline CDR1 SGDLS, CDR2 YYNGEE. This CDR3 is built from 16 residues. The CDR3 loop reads CASSVVGTGPTGELFF. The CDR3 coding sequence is TGTGCCAGCAGCGTAGTGGGGACAGGGCCCACCGGGGAGCTGTTTTTT.

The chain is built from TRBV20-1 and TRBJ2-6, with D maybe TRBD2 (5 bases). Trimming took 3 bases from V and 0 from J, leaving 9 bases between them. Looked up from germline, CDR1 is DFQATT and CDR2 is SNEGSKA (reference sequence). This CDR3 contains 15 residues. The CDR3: CSASTGSSGANVLTF. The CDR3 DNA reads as TGCAGTGCTAGTACGGGGAGCTCTGGGGCCAACGTCCTGACTTTC.

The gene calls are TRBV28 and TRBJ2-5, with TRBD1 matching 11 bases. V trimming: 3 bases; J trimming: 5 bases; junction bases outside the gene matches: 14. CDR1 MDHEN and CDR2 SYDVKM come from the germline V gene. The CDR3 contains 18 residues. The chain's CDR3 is CASSFPYPRTGGAETQYF. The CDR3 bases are TGTGCCAGCAGTTTCCCATACCCCAGGACAGGGGGCGCGGAGACCCAGTACTTC.

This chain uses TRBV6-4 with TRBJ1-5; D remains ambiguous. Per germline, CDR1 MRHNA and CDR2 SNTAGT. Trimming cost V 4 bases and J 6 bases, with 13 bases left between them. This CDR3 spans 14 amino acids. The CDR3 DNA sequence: TGTGCCAGCAGTGCCGGGGTGGGCGGTCAGCCCCAGCATTTT. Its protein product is CASSAGVGGQPQHF.

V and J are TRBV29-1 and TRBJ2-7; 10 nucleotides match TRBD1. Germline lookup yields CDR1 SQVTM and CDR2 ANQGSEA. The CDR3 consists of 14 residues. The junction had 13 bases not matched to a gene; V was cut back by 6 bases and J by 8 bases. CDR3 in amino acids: CSVDRDRGYHKQYV. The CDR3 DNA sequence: TGCAGCGTGGACCGGGACAGGGGTTATCATAAGCAGTACGTC.